The next 16 T cell receptor beta chains were all read from a single sample in a study of early stage breast cancer tumors. The data were produced by immunoSEQ multiplex PCR, yet TCRdb's version contains in-frame clones alone and is incomplete. The sample has more than 55,000 clones, 65% to 85% seen once; the top ten hold 4.7%. The sequenced sample consisted of blood. The receptors were gathered from a person in their 40s with breast cancer.

The J gene is TRBJ1-1, the V gene TRBV28; D unresolved. Germline CDR1 and CDR2: MDHEN and SYDVKM. This CDR3 has 14 amino acids. The V and J ends lost 5 bases and 1 base respectively, with 11 bases between them. This CDR3 reads CASSPRTRNTEAFF. The CDR3 coding sequence is TGTGCCAGCAGTCCCCGGACGAGGAACACTGAAGCTTTCTTT.

The rearrangement links TRBV29-1 to TRBJ1-1; D unclear. Trimming shortened V by 5 bases and J by 3 bases, and 16 bases separated the two germline ends. Germline V gives CDR1 SQVTM, CDR2 ANQGSEA. The CDR3 has 14 residues. This CDR3 is CSVQKAGSDTEAFF. The CDR3 DNA follows: TGCAGCGTTCAAAAAGCAGGTTCGGACACTGAAGCTTTCTTT.

The chain uses TRBV18 and TRBJ1-5; D might be TRBD1 (5 bases). With 6 bases removed from V and 9 bases from J, the gap between germline ends came to 12 bases. In germline, CDR1 is KGHSH, CDR2 LQKENI. This CDR3 spans 12 amino acids. This CDR3 is CASSPREGPQHF. The CDR3 DNA sequence: TGTGCCAGCTCCCCCAGGGAGGGGCCCCAGCATTTT.

This clone has just a few counts. V usage is TRBV6-4 and J usage is TRBJ2-1, with D perhaps TRBD2 (5 bases). V lost 4 bases, J lost 5 bases, and 12 bases lay in between. This CDR3 has 14 residues. Germline lookup yields CDR1 MRHNA and CDR2 SNTAGT. CDR3 coding DNA: TGTGCCAGCAGTGGCAGGAGGCAAAACAATGAGCAGTTCTTC. Protein: CASSGRRQNNEQFF.

The V call is TRBV28, the J call TRBJ1-2; D unclear. The CDR3 is 12 residues long. Germline values: CDR1 MDHEN, CDR2 SYDVKM. With 2 bases removed from V and 5 bases from J, the gap between germline ends came to 6 bases. In DNA form, the CDR3 reads TGTGCCAGCAGTTTAAAACCTTATGGCTACACCTTC. As protein: CASSLKPYGYTF.

V usage is TRBV29-1 and J usage is TRBJ2-3, with 13 bases aligning to TRBD2. Trimming removed 8 bases from V and 4 bases from J; junction bases left unmatched: 6. The CDR3 runs to 14 residues. In germline, CDR1 is SQVTM, CDR2 ANQGSEA. The CDR3 region has the DNA TGCAGCCTCTGGACTAGCGGGAGCGCAGATACGCAGTATTTT. Translated, it gives CSLWTSGSADTQYF.

In the case of this clone: Different DNA sequences within this sample yield the same CDR3. In DNA form, the CDR3 reads TGTGCCTGGAGTGTGAGAAACACCATATATTTT. This codes for CAWSVRNTIYF. The chain uses TRBV30 and TRBJ1-3, with D uncertain. CDR3 length: 11 amino acids. Deletions cut 0 bases from V and 5 bases from J, with 2 bases between. CDR1 is GTSNPN, CDR2 SVGIG, per germline (reference sequence).

The rearrangement joins TRBV15 to TRBJ1-4; perhaps TRBD1 as D (5 bases). The CDR3 contains 14 residues. Trimming pared 6 bases from V and 5 bases from J, leaving 13 bases between. Germline V lookup: CDR1 LNHNV, CDR2 YYDKDF (reference sequence). In DNA form, the CDR3 reads TGTGCCACCAGGACGTGGGGGAAGAATGAAAAACTGTTTTTT. This encodes CATRTWGKNEKLFF.

The chain is built from TRBV6-6 and TRBJ2-5, with TRBD1 matching over 9 bases. This CDR3 is 13 amino acids long. Germline V gene lookup returns CDR1 MNHNY and CDR2 SVGAGI (reference sequence). CDR3 sequence reads: CAGAGTGTETQYF. The CDR3 DNA is TGTGCGGGAGCCGGGACAGGGACCGAGACCCAGTACTTC.

The V call is TRBV27, the J call TRBJ2-3; the match to TRBD1 covers 9 bases. Germline values: CDR1 MNHEY, CDR2 SMNVEV (reference sequence). The trim removed 6 bases at V and 5 bases at J, leaving 3 bases unmatched. The CDR3 sequence is 13 residues long. CDR3 protein: CASRGTGRDTQYF. The CDR3 nucleotides read TGTGCCAGCAGGGGGACAGGGAGAGATACGCAGTATTTT.

This clone was observed a few times. The V call is TRBV11-2, the J call TRBJ1-5; 7 positions agree with TRBD1. Germline assignment: CDR1 SGHAT and CDR2 FQNNGV. CDR3 length: 15 residues. Losses at the gene ends were 5 bases for V and 3 bases for J; bases not matched to a gene: 7. CDR3 protein: CASSLGGTANQPQHF. CDR3 DNA sequence: TGTGCCAGCAGCCTAGGTGGGACAGCCAATCAGCCCCAGCATTTT.

This clone was counted a few times. J is TRBJ1-5 and V is TRBV27; tentatively, D is TRBD1 (5 bases). The CDR3 covers 13 residues. Trimming cost V 4 bases and J 7 bases, with 11 bases left between them. Germline values: CDR1 MNHEY, CDR2 SMNVEV (reference sequence). Here the CDR3 DNA reads TGTGCCAGCAGTTCAGGGTTTTTGCAGCCCCAGCATTTT. Its translation: CASSSGFLQPQHF.

This chain connects TRBV4-1 to TRBJ2-1; 7 nucleotides line up with TRBD2. This CDR3 contains 17 residues. Germline CDR1 MGHRA, CDR2 YSYEKL. V lost 0 bases to trimming and J lost 4 bases; unmatched junction nucleotides: 9. The CDR3 nucleotides are TGCGCCAGCAGCCAAGACCCGGGAGGAGGGGTTTACAATGAGCAGTTCTTC. As protein: CASSQDPGGGVYNEQFF.

Points on this clone: A read error may produce the germline difference seen at one junction end. J is TRBJ2-1 and V is TRBV7-7; the match to TRBD2 covers 8 bases. Germline V gene sequence: CDR1 SSHAT, CDR2 FNYEAQ (reference sequence). CDR3 length: 15 amino acids. The CDR3 nucleotides are TGTGCTAGCAGCTTGGGGACTAGCTCCTACAATGAGCAGTTCTTC. Protein: CASSLGTSSYNEQFF.

The chain carries TRBV27 and TRBJ1-5, with TRBD1 matching over 7 bases. This CDR3 comprises 12 residues. The V and J ends lost 5 bases and 8 bases, in that order; junction bases with no gene match: 3. Germline lookup yields CDR1 MNHEY and CDR2 SMNVEV (reference sequence). The chain's CDR3 is CASSETGEPQHF. For the CDR3, the DNA is TGTGCCAGCAGTGAAACAGGGGAGCCCCAGCATTTT.

This sequence joins TRBV7-2 and TRBJ1-2, with a weak D call TRBD1 (6 bases). There are 14 residues in the CDR3. CDR1 and CDR2 from the germline V gene are SGHTA and FQGNSA. V was shortened by 5 bases and J by 3 bases, with 13 bases between the two germline ends. CDR3 in amino acids: CASSPGGGDYGYTF. The CDR3 DNA is TGTGCCAGCAGCCCAGGAGGGGGAGACTATGGCTACACCTTC. Combining the CDR3 with reference TRBV7-2 and TRBJ1-2 gives the whole variable domain GAGVSQSPSNKVTEKGKDVELRCDPISGHTALYWYRQSLGQGLEFLIYFQGNSAPDKSGLPSDRFSAERTGGSVSTLTIQRTQQEDSAVYLCASSPGGGDYGYTFGSGTRLTVV.